This TCR beta chain was identified in a study of a mutant IDH1 vaccine in newly diagnosed glioma. A note on this clone: Its target is unknown.

Time point: week 5, during vaccination. Topical imiquimod was applied with each vaccine dose, which held 300 ug of mutant IDH1 20-mer peptide. Each donor presented with a new WHO grade 3 or 4 astrocytoma that tested IDH1-mutant and showed ATRX loss. Here immunoSEQ multiplex PCR was the method, and the copy in TCRdb shows in-frame clones only, minus some. The data contain roughly 62,000 clones, 80% to 90% of them singletons. This TCR derives from a woman aged 50 to 65 with glioma. The sample here was PBMCs, taken from a glioma patient whose treatment included an IDH1 peptide vaccine.

The CDR3 spells CSALTTRGREQYF. CDR3 DNA: TGCAGCGCCTTAACCACCAGGGGGCGCGAGCAGTACTTC. The V and J genes are TRBV29-1 and TRBJ2-7; 8 positions match TRBD1. The V gene's germline CDR1 is SQVTM and CDR2 ANQGSEA. V was pared by 7 bases and J by 6 bases, with 11 bases of the junction left unmatched. This CDR3 contains 13 residues.